This entry features one TCR beta chain sequence. No antigen is known for it. A much more abundant neighbour one base away suggests this may be a read error. The DNA ends 3 residues before the CDR3 does, and the rest of the CDR3 is filled in from the germline J gene. The sample contains more than one DNA sequence encoding this CDR3. The length of the CDR3 is 13 residues. Germline values: CDR1 SEHNR, CDR2 FQNEAQ (reference sequence). The sample originates from a study of T cell clonality in common variable immunodeficiency. Findings of the study overall: CVID subjects had higher TCRbeta clonality than healthy controls, most marked in about a third. In common variable immunodeficiency, TCR beta chains reportedly carried fewer deletions and N-nucleotide insertions.

Generated by immunoSEQ multiplex PCR, the TCRdb table keeps only in-frame clones and is missing some. The sample includes 42,000 or so clones, none of them occurring once. Most patients and controls had Caucasian heritage. Sequences were obtained from peripheral blood mononuclear cells. The receptor was derived from a person between 18 and 75 years old in good health. This rearrangement joins TRBV7-9 to TRBJ1-1; D ambiguous. The sequenced CDR3 bases are TGCGCCAGCAGCCTACTCGAGCTAGCTGAA. Translated, it gives CASSLLELAE. The whole CDR3 reads CASSLLELAEAFF. The full variable domain, rest sourced from reference TRBV7-9 and TRBJ1-1, is DTGVSQNPRHKITKRGQNVTFRCDPISEHNRLYWYRQTLGQGPEFLTYFQNEAQLEKSRLLSDRFSAERPKGSFSTLEIQRTEQGDSAMYLCASSLLELAEAFFGQGTRLTVV.